The clone carrying this T cell receptor (beta chain) showed up just once. The antigen remains undetermined. These data originate in a study of cytomegalovirus exposure and HLA in healthy donors. Study conclusions and caveats: Approximately 17,000 TCR beta sequences were associated with HLA alleles at 0.05 false discovery rate in a later analysis. More clonal expansion characterized HLA-associated TCR beta chains than equally common others in a later analysis.

Vbeta (60) and Jbeta (13) primers were used in the PCR. Original handling: In a later analysis, of roughly 83 million unique beta chains, 9 million to 11 million appeared in at least two donors. The data were produced by immunoSEQ multiplex PCR, yet TCRdb's version contains in-frame clones alone and is incomplete. From that table come the V and J calls and clone size; the DNA was used to work out D and trimming. The sample has over 100,000 clones, roughly 80% seen once. Unrecorded immune exposure was likely among donors, who were nominally healthy when sampled. The V gene's germline CDR1 is SSHAT and CDR2 FNYEAQ (reference sequence). The trim removed 3 bases at V and 2 bases at J, leaving 4 bases unmatched. The CDR3 has 15 residues.

The sample consisted of PBMCs. The sequence derives from a man aged 25-40 years in good health and CMV-seronegative. The chain combines TRBV7-7 with TRBJ2-7; 10 nucleotides align to TRBD1. The CDR3 loop reads CASSLSTGGTYEQYF. The CDR3 DNA reads as TGTGCCAGCAGCTTGTCGACAGGGGGCACCTACGAGCAGTACTTC.